This TCR beta chain was recovered during a study of OX40 agonist ivuxolimab in advanced cancers. In terms of the full investigation: Ivuxolimab was a fully human IgG2 agonistic monoclonal antibody targeting the costimulatory receptor OX40 (CD134). The purpose of peripheral TCRbeta sequencing was to test whether ivuxolimab changed TCR sequence diversity and led to clonal T-cell expansion. The monotherapy dose-escalation portion (N of about 50 patients) of the phase I ivuxolimab trial is reported in the paper. Of the approximately 54 patients in dose escalation, approximately 20 had hepatocellular carcinoma, some 15 had melanoma, 9 had renal cell carcinoma and 9 had head and neck cancer. Intravenous ivuxolimab was administered to patients every 2 weeks at six dose levels: 0.01, 0.1, 0.3, 1.5, 3 and 10 mg/kg. Prior anti-PD-1, anti-PD-L1 or anti-CTLA-4 therapy was permitted, and checkpoint inhibitors had been received by about 36% of dose-escalation patients. In the dose-escalation cohort, 82.7% of patients were male, and the mean age was approximately 55 years, with a range of about 23 to 90. Three dose-escalation patients achieved partial responses, one with hepatocellular carcinoma and two with cutaneous melanoma.

Points on this clone: Its antigen is currently not known. Base qualities are not at hand, and no much larger clone is one base apart.

For sequencing of the TCRbeta CDR3 region, genomic DNA was extracted from the sorted cells. TCRbeta CDR3 regions were sequenced using the immunoSEQ Assay. TCRdb stores this immuneACCESS table with in-frame sequences only. Part of the clones is absent; in the studies checked, under half of the shortfall reflects unresolved V genes, and no reason is known for the rest. The sample includes 15,000 or so clones, with around three quarters observed a single time. The ten top clones hold about 32% of the sample. CDR1 is given as MGHDK and CDR2 as SYGVNS, both from the germline V gene. Inclusive of the bounding cysteine and phenylalanine, the CDR3 is 11 residues long. Only the CDR3 DNA is retained, 33 bases long and in frame from the first base. V gives up 3 bases and J gives up 8 bases, and the segment between their germline ends measures 7 bases. What the research found in general, with its limitations: The antigen specificity of the peripheral T cells that underwent clonal expansion was not determined. Low levels of normalized T-cell clonal expansion were also seen in some patients who did not respond. On average, CD8+ T cells showed more expanded clones than CD4+ T cells after ivuxolimab. In partial responders in the 0.1-3.0 mg/kg groups, normalized peripheral clonal expansion was found to be among the lowest, especially among CD8+ T cells. Clonal expansion of both CD4+ and CD8+ blood T cells was observed from baseline to week 6 at doses 0.1 to 3.0 mg/kg.

The trial excluded patients who had a history of autoimmune disease or were on systemic immunosuppression. Peripheral blood for TCR sequencing was collected from all dose cohorts at baseline, on cycle 4 day 1, and on cycle 7 day 1. Samples were obtained from an open-label, multicenter, first-in-human phase I dose-escalation trial of ivuxolimab. Adults with locally advanced or metastatic melanoma, renal cell, hepatocellular, or head and neck squamous cell carcinoma were enrolled in the trial. Before TCR sequencing, CD4+ and CD8+ T cells were separately sorted from peripheral blood. The chain is encoded by TRBV25-1 joined to TRBJ1-2; TRBD1 is a possible D gene, resting on 6 matching bases. Sample: CD4+ or CD8+ T cells sorted from blood, taken in a trial of the OX40 agonist ivuxolimab. The receptor's source is an adult with an advanced solid tumor such as melanoma, head and neck, liver or kidney cancer. In nucleotides, the sequence is TGTGCCAGCAGTGAGGGGACAGGCTACACCTTC. It is translated as CASSEGTGYTF.